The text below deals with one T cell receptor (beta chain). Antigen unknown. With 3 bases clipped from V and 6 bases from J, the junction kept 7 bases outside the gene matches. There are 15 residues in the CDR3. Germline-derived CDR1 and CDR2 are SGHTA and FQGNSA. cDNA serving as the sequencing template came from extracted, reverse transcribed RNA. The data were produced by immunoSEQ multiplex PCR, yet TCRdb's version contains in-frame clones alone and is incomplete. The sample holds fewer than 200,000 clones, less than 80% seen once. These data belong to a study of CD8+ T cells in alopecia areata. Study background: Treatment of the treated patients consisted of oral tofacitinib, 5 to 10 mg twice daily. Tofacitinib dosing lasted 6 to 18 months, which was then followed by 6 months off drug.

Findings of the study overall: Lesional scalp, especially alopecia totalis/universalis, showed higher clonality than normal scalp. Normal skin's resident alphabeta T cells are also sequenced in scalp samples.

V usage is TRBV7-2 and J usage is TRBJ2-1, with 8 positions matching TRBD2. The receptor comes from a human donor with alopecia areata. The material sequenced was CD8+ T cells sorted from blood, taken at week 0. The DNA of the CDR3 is TGTGCCAGCAGCTTCCCTTCGGGGGGGCGCAATGAGCAGTTCTTC. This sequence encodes CASSFPSGGRNEQFF. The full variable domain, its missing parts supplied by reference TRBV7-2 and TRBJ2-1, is GAGVSQSPSNKVTEKGKDVELRCDPISGHTALYWYRQSLGQGLEFLIYFQGNSAPDKSGLPSDRFSAERTGGSVSTLTIQRTQQEDSAVYLCASSFPSGGRNEQFFGPGTRLTVL.